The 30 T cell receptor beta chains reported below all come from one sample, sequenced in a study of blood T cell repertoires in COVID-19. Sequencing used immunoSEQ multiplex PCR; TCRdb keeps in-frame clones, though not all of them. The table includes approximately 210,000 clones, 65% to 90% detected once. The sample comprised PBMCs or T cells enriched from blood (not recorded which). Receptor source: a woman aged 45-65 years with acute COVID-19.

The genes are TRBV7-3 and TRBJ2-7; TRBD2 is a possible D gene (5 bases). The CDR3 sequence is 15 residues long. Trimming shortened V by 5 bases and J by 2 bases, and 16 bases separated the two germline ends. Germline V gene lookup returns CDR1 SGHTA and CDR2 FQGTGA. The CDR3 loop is CASSQSPERTYEQYF. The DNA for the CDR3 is TGTGCCAGCAGCCAATCCCCCGAGCGGACCTACGAGCAGTACTTC.

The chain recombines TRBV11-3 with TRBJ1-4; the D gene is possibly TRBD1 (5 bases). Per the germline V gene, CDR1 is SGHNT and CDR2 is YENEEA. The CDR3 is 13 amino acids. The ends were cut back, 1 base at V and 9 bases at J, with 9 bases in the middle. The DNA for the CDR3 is TGTGCCAGCAGCTTAGGGGGCGGGAAAAAACTGTTTTTT. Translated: CASSLGGGKKLFF. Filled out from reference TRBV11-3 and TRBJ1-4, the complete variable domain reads EAGVVQSPRYKIIEKKQPVAFWCNPISGHNTLYWYLQNLGQGPELLIRYENEEAVDDSQLPKDRFSAERLKGVDSTLKIQPAELGDSAVYLCASSLGGGKKLFFGSGTQLSVL.

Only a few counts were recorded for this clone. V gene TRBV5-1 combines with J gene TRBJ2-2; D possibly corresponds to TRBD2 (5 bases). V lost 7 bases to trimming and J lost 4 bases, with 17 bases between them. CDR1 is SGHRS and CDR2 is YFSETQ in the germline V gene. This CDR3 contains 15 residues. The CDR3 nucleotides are TGCGCCAGCTTGGGAGAAGGCGTGGCCACCGGGGAGCTGTTTTTT. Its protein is CASLGEGVATGELFF.

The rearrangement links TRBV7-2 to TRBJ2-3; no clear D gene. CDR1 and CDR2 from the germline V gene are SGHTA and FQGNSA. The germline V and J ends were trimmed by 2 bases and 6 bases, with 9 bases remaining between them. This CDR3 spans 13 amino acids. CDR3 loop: CASSLLRWDTQYF. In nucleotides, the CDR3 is TGTGCCAGCAGCTTATTGAGATGGGATACGCAGTATTTT. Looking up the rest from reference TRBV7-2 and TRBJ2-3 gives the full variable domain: GAGVSQSPSNKVTEKGKDVELRCDPISGHTALYWYRQSLGQGLEFLIYFQGNSAPDKSGLPSDRFSAERTGGSVSTLTIQRTQQEDSAVYLCASSLLRWDTQYFGPGTRLTVL.

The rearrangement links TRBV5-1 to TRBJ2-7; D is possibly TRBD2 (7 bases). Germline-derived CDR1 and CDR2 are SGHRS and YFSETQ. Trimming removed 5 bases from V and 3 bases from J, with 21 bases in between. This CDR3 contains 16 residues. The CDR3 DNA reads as TGCGCCAGCAGTCTGGGGGGCGGGAGTCGAAGCTACGAGCAGTACTTC. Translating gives CASSLGGGSRSYEQYF. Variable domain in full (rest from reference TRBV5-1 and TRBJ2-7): KAGVTQTPRYLIKTRGQQVTLSCSPISGHRSVSWYQQTPGQGLQFLFEYFSETQRNKGNFPGRFSGRQFSNSRSEMNVSTLELGDSALYLCASSLGGGSRSYEQYFGPGTRLTVT.

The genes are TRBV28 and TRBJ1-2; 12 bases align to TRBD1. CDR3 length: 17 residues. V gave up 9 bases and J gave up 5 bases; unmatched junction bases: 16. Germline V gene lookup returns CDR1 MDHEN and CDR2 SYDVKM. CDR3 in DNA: TGTGCCAGTCAAACCCCGGGACAGGGGGCCCATGGGTATGGCTACACCTTC. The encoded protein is CASQTPGQGAHGYGYTF.

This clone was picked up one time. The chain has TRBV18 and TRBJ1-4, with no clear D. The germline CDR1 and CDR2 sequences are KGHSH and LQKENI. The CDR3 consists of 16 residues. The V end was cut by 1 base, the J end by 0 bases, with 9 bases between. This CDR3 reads CASSPLTGTTNEKLFF. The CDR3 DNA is TGTGCCAGCTCACCACTTACCGGGACAACTAATGAAAAACTGTTTTTT.

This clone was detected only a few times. The DNA for the CDR3 is TGTGCCATCAGTGGGGGACAGGAGTCGATCTACGAGCAGTACTTC. This gives the protein CAISGGQESIYEQYF. The chain links TRBV10-3 to TRBJ2-7, with 8 bases that match TRBD1. The CDR3 extends over 15 amino acids. Germline lookup yields CDR1 ENHRY and CDR2 SYGVKD. V shed 4 bases, J shed 3 bases, and the junction held 8 bases outside the gene matches.

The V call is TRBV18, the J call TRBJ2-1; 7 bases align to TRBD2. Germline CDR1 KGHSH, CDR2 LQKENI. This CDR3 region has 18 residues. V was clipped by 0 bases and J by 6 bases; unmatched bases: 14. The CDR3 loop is CASSPPLIGLTGGNEQFF. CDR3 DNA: TGTGCCAGCTCACCACCGTTGATTGGCCTAACGGGGGGCAATGAGCAGTTCTTC.

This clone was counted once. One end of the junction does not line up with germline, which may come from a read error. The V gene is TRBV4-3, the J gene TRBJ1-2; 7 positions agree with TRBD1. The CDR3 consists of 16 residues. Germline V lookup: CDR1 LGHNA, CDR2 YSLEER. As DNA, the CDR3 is TGCGCCAGCAGCCAAGATGGGACAGCCTCCTTCTATGGCTGCACCTTC. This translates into CASSQDGTASFYGCTF.

CDR3 protein: CASSWGGAPSYEQYF. The CDR3 DNA reads TGTGCCAGCAGCTGGGGCGGGGCCCCCTCCTACGAGCAGTACTTC. The chain uses TRBV7-2 and TRBJ2-7; tentatively, D is TRBD2 (6 bases). V was pared by 4 bases and J by 0 bases, with 13 bases between. The germline V gene has CDR1 SGHTA and CDR2 FQGNSA. The CDR3 length is 15 residues. The variable domain in full, with the rest retrieved from reference TRBV7-2 and TRBJ2-7, is GAGVSQSPSNKVTEKGKDVELRCDPISGHTALYWYRQSLGQGLEFLIYFQGNSAPDKSGLPSDRFSAERTGGSVSTLTIQRTQQEDSAVYLCASSWGGAPSYEQYFGPGTRLTVT.

DNA for the CDR3: TGTGCCATCACGGCAGGGCAGGCAACCTACGAGCAGTACTTC. Its translation is CAITAGQATYEQYF. This sequence joins TRBV10-3 and TRBJ2-7; a possible D gene is TRBD1 (5 bases). Germline lookup yields CDR1 ENHRY and CDR2 SYGVKD. Between the trimmed V and J ends, which lost 7 bases and 2 bases, there was a span of 15 bases. CDR3 length: 14 amino acids.

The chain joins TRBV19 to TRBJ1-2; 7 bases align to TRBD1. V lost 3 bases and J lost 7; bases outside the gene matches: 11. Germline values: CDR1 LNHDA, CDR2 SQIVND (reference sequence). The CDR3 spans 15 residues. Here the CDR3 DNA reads TGTGCCAGTAGTATCGAAAGGACAGGCCAGGGTGGCTACACCTTC. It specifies CASSIERTGQGGYTF.

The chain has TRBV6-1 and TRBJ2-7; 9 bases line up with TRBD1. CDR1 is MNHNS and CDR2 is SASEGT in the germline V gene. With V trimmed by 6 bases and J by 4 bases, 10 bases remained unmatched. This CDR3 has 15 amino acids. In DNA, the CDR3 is TGTGCCAGCAGACCGGGACAGGGCGGGTTTTACGAGCAGTACTTC. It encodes CASRPGQGGFYEQYF.

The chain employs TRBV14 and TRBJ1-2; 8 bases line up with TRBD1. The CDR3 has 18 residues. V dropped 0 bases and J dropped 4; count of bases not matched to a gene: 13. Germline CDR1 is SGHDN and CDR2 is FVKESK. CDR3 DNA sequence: TGTGCCAGCAGCCAAGATCTGGTTCCAGGGGGCACCTCCTATGGCTACACCTTC. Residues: CASSQDLVPGGTSYGYTF.

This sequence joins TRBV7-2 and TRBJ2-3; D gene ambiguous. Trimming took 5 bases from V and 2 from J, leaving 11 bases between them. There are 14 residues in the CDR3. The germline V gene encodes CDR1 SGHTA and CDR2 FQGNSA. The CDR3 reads CASSPYAVTDTQYF. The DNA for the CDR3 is TGTGCCAGCAGCCCCTACGCGGTCACAGATACGCAGTATTTT.

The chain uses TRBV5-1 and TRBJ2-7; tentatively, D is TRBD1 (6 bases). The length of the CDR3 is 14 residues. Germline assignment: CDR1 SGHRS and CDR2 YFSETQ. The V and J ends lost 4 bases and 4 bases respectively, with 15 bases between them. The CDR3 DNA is TGCGCCAGCAGCATAACACCGGGACAATACGAGCAGTACTTC. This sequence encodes CASSITPGQYEQYF. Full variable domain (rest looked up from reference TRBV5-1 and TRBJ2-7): KAGVTQTPRYLIKTRGQQVTLSCSPISGHRSVSWYQQTPGQGLQFLFEYFSETQRNKGNFPGRFSGRQFSNSRSEMNVSTLELGDSALYLCASSITPGQYEQYFGPGTRLTVT.

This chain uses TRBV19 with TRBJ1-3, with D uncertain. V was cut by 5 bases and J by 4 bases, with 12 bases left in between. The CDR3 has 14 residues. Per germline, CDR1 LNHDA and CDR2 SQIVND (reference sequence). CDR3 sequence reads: CASSFGTSGNTIYF. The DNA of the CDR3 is TGTGCCAGTAGTTTCGGTACCTCCGGAAACACCATATATTTT.

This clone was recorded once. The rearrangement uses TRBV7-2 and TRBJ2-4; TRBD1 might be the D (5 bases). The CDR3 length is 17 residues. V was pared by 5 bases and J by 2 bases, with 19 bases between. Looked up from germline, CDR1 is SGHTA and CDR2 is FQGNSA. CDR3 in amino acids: CASSPRIGAETKNIQYF. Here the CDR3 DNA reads TGTGCCAGCAGCCCAAGGATAGGGGCAGAAACCAAAAACATTCAGTACTTC.

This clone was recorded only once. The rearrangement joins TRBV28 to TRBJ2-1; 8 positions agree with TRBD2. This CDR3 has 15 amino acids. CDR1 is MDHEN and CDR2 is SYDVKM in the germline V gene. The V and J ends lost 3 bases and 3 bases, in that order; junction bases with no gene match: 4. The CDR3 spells CASSFRGGGYNEQFF. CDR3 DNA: TGTGCCAGCAGTTTCCGGGGGGGAGGCTACAATGAGCAGTTCTTC.

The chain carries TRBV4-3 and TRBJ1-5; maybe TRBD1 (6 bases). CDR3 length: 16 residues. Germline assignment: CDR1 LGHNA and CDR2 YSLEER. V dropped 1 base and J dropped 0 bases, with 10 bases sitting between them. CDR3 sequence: CASSQGDTDSNQPQHF. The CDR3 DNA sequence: TGCGCCAGCAGCCAAGGGGACACCGATAGCAATCAGCCCCAGCATTTT.

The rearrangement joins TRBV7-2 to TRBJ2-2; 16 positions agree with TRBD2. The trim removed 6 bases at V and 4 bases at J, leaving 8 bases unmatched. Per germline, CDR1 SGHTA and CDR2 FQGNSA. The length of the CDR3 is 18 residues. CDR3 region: CASRKSGTSGRATGELFF. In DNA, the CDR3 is TGTGCCAGCAGGAAATCCGGGACTAGCGGGAGGGCCACCGGGGAGCTGTTTTTT. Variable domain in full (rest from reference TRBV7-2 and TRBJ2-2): GAGVSQSPSNKVTEKGKDVELRCDPISGHTALYWYRQSLGQGLEFLIYFQGNSAPDKSGLPSDRFSAERTGGSVSTLTIQRTQQEDSAVYLCASRKSGTSGRATGELFFGEGSRLTVL.

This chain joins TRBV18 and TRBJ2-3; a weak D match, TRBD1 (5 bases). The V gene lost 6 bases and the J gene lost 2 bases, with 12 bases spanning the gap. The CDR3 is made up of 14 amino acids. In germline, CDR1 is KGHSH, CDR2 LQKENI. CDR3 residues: CASSPKGLTDTQYF. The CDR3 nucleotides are TGTGCCAGCTCTCCAAAGGGGCTCACAGATACGCAGTATTTT. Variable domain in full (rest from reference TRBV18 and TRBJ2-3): NAGVMQNPRHLVRRRGQEARLRCSPMKGHSHVYWYRQLPEEGLKFMVYLQKENIIDESGMPKERFSAEFPKEGPSILRIQQVVRGDSAAYFCASSPKGLTDTQYFGPGTRLTVL.

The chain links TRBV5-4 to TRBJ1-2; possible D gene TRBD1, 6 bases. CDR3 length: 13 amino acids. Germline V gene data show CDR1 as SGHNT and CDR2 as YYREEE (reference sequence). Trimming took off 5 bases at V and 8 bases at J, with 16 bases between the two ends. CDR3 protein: CASSAGGFRGYTF. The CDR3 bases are TGTGCCAGCAGTGCGGGGGGCTTTCGGGGCTACACCTTC.

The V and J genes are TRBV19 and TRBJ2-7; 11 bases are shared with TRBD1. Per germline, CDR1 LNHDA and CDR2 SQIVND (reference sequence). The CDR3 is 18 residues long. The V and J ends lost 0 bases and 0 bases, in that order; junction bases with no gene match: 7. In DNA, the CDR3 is TGTGCCAGTAGTATAGATGCCGGGACAGGGGGGCCCTCCTACGAGCAGTACTTC. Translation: CASSIDAGTGGPSYEQYF.

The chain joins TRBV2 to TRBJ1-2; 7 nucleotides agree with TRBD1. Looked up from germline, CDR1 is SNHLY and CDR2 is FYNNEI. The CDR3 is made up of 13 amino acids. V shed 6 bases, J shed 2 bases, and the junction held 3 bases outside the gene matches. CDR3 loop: CASSSGQNYGYTF. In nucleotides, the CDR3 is TGTGCCAGCAGCTCGGGACAGAACTATGGCTACACCTTC.

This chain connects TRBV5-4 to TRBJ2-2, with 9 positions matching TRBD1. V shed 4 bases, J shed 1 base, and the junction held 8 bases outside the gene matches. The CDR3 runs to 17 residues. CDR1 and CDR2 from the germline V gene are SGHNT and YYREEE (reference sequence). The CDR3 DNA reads TGTGCCAGCAGCGCCTCGGGGACAGGGAAGAACACCGGGGAGCTGTTTTTT. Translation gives CASSASGTGKNTGELFF.

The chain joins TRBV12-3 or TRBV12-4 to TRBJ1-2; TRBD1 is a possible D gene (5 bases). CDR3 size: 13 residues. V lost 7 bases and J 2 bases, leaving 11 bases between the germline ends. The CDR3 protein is CASTNGGNYGYTF. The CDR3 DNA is TGTGCCAGCACCAACGGGGGAAACTATGGCTACACCTTC.

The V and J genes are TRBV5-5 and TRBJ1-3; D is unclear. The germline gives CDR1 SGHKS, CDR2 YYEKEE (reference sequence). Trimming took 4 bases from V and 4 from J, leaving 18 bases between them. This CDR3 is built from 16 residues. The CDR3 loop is CASSLQAGTTGNTIYF. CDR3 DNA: TGTGCCAGCAGCCTTCAGGCGGGAACCACGGGAAACACCATATATTTT.

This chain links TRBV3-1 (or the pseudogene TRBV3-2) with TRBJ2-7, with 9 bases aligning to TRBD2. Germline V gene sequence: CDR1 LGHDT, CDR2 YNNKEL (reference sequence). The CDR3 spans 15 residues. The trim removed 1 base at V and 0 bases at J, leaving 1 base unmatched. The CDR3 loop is CASSQATSGSYEQYF. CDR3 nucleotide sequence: TGTGCCAGCAGCCAAGCGACTAGCGGCTCCTACGAGCAGTACTTC.